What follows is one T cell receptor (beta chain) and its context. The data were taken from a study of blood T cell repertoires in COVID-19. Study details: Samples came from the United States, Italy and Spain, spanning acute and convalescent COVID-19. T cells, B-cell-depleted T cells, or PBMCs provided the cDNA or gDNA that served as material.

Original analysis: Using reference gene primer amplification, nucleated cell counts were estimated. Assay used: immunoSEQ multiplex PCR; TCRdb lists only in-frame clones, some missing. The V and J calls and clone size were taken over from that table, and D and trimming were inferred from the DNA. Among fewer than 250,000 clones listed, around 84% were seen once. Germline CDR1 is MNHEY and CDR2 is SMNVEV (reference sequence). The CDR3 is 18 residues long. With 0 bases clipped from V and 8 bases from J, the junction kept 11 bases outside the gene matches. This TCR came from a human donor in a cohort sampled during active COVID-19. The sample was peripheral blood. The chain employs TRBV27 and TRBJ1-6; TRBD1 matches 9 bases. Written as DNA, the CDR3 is TGTGCCAGCAGTTTATCCGGATATCGGGACAGGGCGGATTCACCCCTCCACTTT. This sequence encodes CASSLSGYRDRADSPLHF.